The rows below give T cell receptor beta chains drawn from one sample of a study of T cell responses to AZD1222 COVID-19 vaccine. This table comes from immunoSEQ multiplex PCR, and its TCRdb copy is limited to in-frame clones, with some not included. This table has about 180,000 clones, 80% to 95% appearing once. The input for sequencing was peripheral blood, taken 28 days after the second dose of the MenACWY control vaccine. These receptors were obtained from an adult who received the MenACWY meningococcal vaccine as a control. The CDR3 runs from the conserved cysteine through the conserved F or W. The D gene is left open where the match is weak. Rows may omit the clone size; those that give it use once, few, many or a size class.

clone_size	j_call	d_call	v_call	cdr3_aa	cdr3_nt
-	TRBJ1-6	TRBD1	TRBV30	CAWSAQGRSPLHF	TGTGCCTGGAGCGCACAGGGGCGGTCACCCCTCCACTTT
-	TRBJ1-1	-	TRBV19	CASSIDAGGSVREAFF	TGTGCCAGTAGTATAGATGCTGGAGGGTCCGTTCGCGAAGCTTTCTTT
-	TRBJ1-3	TRBD1	TRBV5-1	CASSLQGANGNTIYF	TGCGCCAGCAGCTTACAGGGGGCGAACGGAAACACCATATATTTT
-	TRBJ1-1	-	TRBV19	CASSLWKGLGNTEAFF	TGTGCCAGTAGTCTCTGGAAGGGCCTAGGGAACACTGAAGCTTTCTTT
few	TRBJ1-1	-	TRBV6-2/TRBV6-3	CASSYSFGVSTEAFF	TGTGCCAGCAGTTACTCTTTCGGGGTGAGCACTGAAGCTTTCTTT
-	TRBJ1-2	-	TRBV5-6	CASSLGSSGPYGYTF	TGTGCCAGCAGCTTGGGGTCATCGGGGCCCTATGGCTACACCTTC
-	TRBJ2-3	TRBD2	TRBV6-5	CASSSRGGFTDTQYF	TGTGCCAGCAGTTCACGGGGGGGGTTCACAGATACGCAGTATTTT
-	TRBJ1-2	-	TRBV6-4	CAKHRVPPDGYTF	TGTGCCAAACACAGGGTCCCCCCAGATGGCTACACCTTC
-	TRBJ2-1	TRBD1	TRBV7-8	CASSLVYRGRRNEQFF	TGTGCCAGCAGCTTAGTATACAGGGGGCGAAGGAATGAGCAGTTCTTC
-	TRBJ2-5	TRBD1	TRBV6-5	CASSPGTGSTQYF	TGTGCCAGCAGCCCCGGGACAGGGTCGACCCAGTACTTC
-	TRBJ1-2	-	TRBV3-1/TRBV3-2	CASSQVNRVDGYTF	TGTGCCAGCAGCCAAGTCAACAGGGTGGATGGCTACACCTTC
once	TRBJ1-6	-	TRBV7-2	CASSQGSPNSPLHF	TGTGCCAGCAGCCAAGGGAGCCCGAATTCACCCCTCCACTTT